A selection of T cell receptor beta chains follows, all from one sample in a study of radiation and T cells in renal cell carcinoma. Sequencing used immunoSEQ multiplex PCR; TCRdb keeps in-frame clones, though not all of them. Of about 160,000 clones listed, about 88% are singletons. The sequencing here drew on blood, taken from a patient whose treatment included radiotherapy and nephrectomy. The receptors were sampled from a woman in her 70s with renal cell carcinoma. The CDR3 runs from the conserved cysteine through the conserved F or W. The D gene is left open where the match is weak. Rows give clone size only sometimes, using once, few, many, or a class for an expanded clone.

clone_size	j_call	v_call	d_call	cdr3_nt	cdr3_aa
-	TRBJ1-3	TRBV30	-	TGTGCCTACGCCGGGACATTCTCTGGAAACACCATATATTTT	CAYAGTFSGNTIYF
few	TRBJ1-5	TRBV30	-	TGTGCCTGGAGTTCAGGGTTAGGCAATCAGCCCCAGCATTTT	CAWSSGLGNQPQHF
-	TRBJ2-5	TRBV21-1	-	TGTGCCAGCAGCAAAGTTGGGTTCCCGTATGAGACCCAGTACTTC	CASSKVGFPYETQYF
-	TRBJ1-2	TRBV28	-	TGTGCCAGCAGTTCCTCAGGGGTGAGATATGGCTACACCTTC	CASSSSGVRYGYTF
-	TRBJ2-7	TRBV28	TRBD1	TGTGCCAGCAGTCCCTTCGGACAGGGGTTAGCCTACGAGCAGTACTTC	CASSPFGQGLAYEQYF
-	TRBJ2-7	TRBV6-5	TRBD1	TGTGCCAGCAGGGGAGACAGGGTGTCCTACGAGCAGTACTTC	CASRGDRVSYEQYF
once	TRBJ2-2	TRBV6-5	TRBD2	TGTGCCAGCAGTTGGAGAGAGCGGGGGGGCGGGGAGCTGTTTTTT	CASSWRERGGGELFF
once	TRBJ1-5	TRBV30	-	TGTGCCTGGAGGGGCGACATGAAGCCCCAGCATTTT	CAWRGDMKPQHF
-	TRBJ1-1	TRBV18	-	TGTGCCAGCTCACCACGTGGAGGGACGAACACTGAAGCTTTCTTT	CASSPRGGTNTEAFF
-	TRBJ2-5	TRBV28	TRBD2	TGTGCCAGCAGTCGGAGCGGGGGGGCAGAGACCCAGTACTTC	CASSRSGGAETQYF
-	TRBJ1-1	TRBV2	-	TGTGCCAGCGAATCCTCGGGTTTGGCTGAAGCTTTCTTT	CASESSGLAEAFF
-	TRBJ1-6	TRBV14	TRBD1	TGTGCCAGCAGCCAAGCACAGGGGGCAAATTCACCCCTCCACTTT	CASSQAQGANSPLHF
-	TRBJ1-1	TRBV7-6	TRBD1	TGTGCCAGCAGCTTAGGGACAGGGGCATTGAACACTGAAGCTTTCTTT	CASSLGTGALNTEAFF
-	TRBJ2-3	TRBV7-3	TRBD1	TGTGCCAGCAGCCCAACGCCGACAGGGAGTACGCAGTATTTT	CASSPTPTGSTQYF
-	TRBJ1-6	TRBV18	TRBD1	TGTGCCAGCTCACCACCTTTTCCAGGGGGTGATTCACCCCTCCACTTT	CASSPPFPGGDSPLHF
-	TRBJ2-1	TRBV19	-	TGTGCCAGTAGTATATCCCTCAATGAGCAGTTCTTC	CASSISLNEQFF
-	TRBJ2-7	TRBV30	TRBD2	TGTGCCTGGAGTCGGGCAGCGGGGGCCTACGAGCAGTACTTC	CAWSRAAGAYEQYF
-	TRBJ2-7	TRBV12-2	-	TGTGCAAGTCGCTTAGTCATCTACGAGCAGTACTTC	CASRLVIYEQYF
-	TRBJ1-4	TRBV7-9	-	TGTGCCAGCAGCTTAGCGCAGGCGACAACTAATGAAAAACTGTTTTTT	CASSLAQATTNEKLFF
-	TRBJ1-2	TRBV5-4	-	TGTGCCAGCAGCTTGGAGGCAGGGCGGTATGGCTACACCTTC	CASSLEAGRYGYTF
-	TRBJ1-6	TRBV30	-	TGTGCCTGGACCAGTGGGACCTTAAATCCCATTAATTCACCCCTCCACTTT	CAWTSGTLNPINSPLHF
-	TRBJ2-2	TRBV6-5	TRBD1	TGTGCCAGCAGTCGACAGGGCATCGGGGAGCTGTTTTTT	CASSRQGIGELFF
-	TRBJ2-3	TRBV7-2	-	TGTGCCAGCAGCTTAGCCGGGAAAGGCGCAGATACGCAGTATTTT	CASSLAGKGADTQYF
-	TRBJ2-7	TRBV11-2	-	TGTGCCAGCAGCCTCACTAGAGCTTTCTACGAGCAGTACTTC	CASSLTRAFYEQYF
once	TRBJ2-3	TRBV7-6	TRBD2	TGTGCCAGCAGCGCTAGCGGGGGGCGACGGGAAGATACGCAGTATTTT	CASSASGGRREDTQYF
-	TRBJ1-1	TRBV7-8	TRBD1	TGTGCCAGCAGCCCGGACAGGGGAACTTTCTTT	CASSPDRGTFF
-	TRBJ2-7	TRBV7-9	-	TGTGCCAGCAGCTTAGAACAGAGCTACGAGCAGTACTTC	CASSLEQSYEQYF
-	TRBJ2-5	TRBV5-1	-	TGCGCCAGCAGCCGCCCGAAGTCTGGACCGAACCAAGAGACCCAGTACTTC	CASSRPKSGPNQETQYF
-	TRBJ1-1	TRBV9	-	TGTGCCAGCAGCCAGACAGGAGTGGGGAACACTGAAGCTTTCTTT	CASSQTGVGNTEAFF
-	TRBJ2-1	TRBV10-3	-	TGTGCCATCATGATTAGCGGTGGCTCCTACAATGAGCAGTTCTTC	CAIMISGGSYNEQFF
-	TRBJ1-4	TRBV28	-	TGTGCCAGCAGTTTTGTGGGCAGGGTCGATGAAAAACTGTTTTTT	CASSFVGRVDEKLFF
-	TRBJ1-1	TRBV10-3	-	TGTGCCATCAGTGAGACAGCCACTTTTGAAGCTTTCTTT	CAISETATFEAFF
-	TRBJ1-1	TRBV29-1	-	TGCAGCGTGAAATTTCGGACTGAAGCTTTCTTT	CSVKFRTEAFF
-	TRBJ1-1	TRBV19	-	TGTGCCAGTAGTATATCGGCAGGTGAAGCTTTCTTT	CASSISAGEAFF
-	TRBJ1-5	TRBV19	TRBD1	TGTGCCAGTAGTACCGGACAGGCTAGCAATCAGCCCCAGCATTTT	CASSTGQASNQPQHF
once	TRBJ1-1	TRBV7-3	TRBD1	TGTGCCAGCAGCCTTCAGGGGGCTAACACTGAAGCTTTCTTT	CASSLQGANTEAFF
-	TRBJ1-5	TRBV7-8	-	TGTGCCAGCAGCTTAGGGGGCTCGGTTAGCAATCAGCCCCAGCATTTT	CASSLGGSVSNQPQHF
-	TRBJ2-1	TRBV5-1	-	TGCGCCAGCAGCTTAGGCGGGGTCATATACAATGAGCAGTTCTTC	CASSLGGVIYNEQFF
-	TRBJ1-1	TRBV6-5	TRBD1	TGTGCCAGCAGGGGGGGACAGGGGACTGAAGCTTTCTTT	CASRGGQGTEAFF
-	TRBJ2-7	TRBV6-6	TRBD1	TGTGCCAGCAGTTACCGGGACAGCTCCTACGAGCAGTACTTC	CASSYRDSSYEQYF
-	TRBJ2-1	TRBV27	TRBD2	TGTGCCAGCAGATATAGCGGGGGGAGGTGGTTCTTC	CASRYSGGRWFF
-	TRBJ1-2	TRBV6-4	-	TGTGCCAGCAGTGACTCGGGAGGGTATGGCTACACCTTC	CASSDSGGYGYTF
once	TRBJ1-1	TRBV11-3	-	TGTGCCAGCAGCAACCGACAGATGAACACTGAAGCTTTCTTT	CASSNRQMNTEAFF